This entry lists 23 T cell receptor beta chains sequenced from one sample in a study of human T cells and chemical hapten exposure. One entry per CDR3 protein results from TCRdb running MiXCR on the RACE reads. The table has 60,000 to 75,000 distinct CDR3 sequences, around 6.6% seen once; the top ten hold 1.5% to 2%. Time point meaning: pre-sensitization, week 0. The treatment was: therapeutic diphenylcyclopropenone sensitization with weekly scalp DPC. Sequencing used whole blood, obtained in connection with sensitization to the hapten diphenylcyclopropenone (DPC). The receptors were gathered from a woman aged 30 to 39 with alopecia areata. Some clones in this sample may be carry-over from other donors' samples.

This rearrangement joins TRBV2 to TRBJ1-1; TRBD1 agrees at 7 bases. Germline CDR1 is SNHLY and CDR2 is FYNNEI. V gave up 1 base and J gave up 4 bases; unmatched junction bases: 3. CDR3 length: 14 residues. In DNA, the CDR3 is TGTGCCAGCAGTGAAGTGGCAGGGGGCACTGAAGCTTTCTTT. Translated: CASSEVAGGTEAFF.

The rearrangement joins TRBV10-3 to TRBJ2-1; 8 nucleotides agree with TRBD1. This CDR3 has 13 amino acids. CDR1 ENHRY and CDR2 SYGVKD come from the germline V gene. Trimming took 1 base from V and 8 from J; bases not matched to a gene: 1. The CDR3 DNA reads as TGTGCCATCAGTGAGTACAGGGGGGATGAGCAGTTCTTC. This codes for CAISEYRGDEQFF.

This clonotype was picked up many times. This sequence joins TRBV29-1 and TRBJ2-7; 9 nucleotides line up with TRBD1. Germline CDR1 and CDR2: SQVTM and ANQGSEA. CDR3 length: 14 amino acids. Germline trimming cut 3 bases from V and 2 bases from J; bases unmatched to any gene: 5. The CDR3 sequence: CSVDTGQGTYEQYF. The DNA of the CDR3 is TGCAGCGTTGACACCGGACAGGGGACCTACGAGCAGTACTTC.

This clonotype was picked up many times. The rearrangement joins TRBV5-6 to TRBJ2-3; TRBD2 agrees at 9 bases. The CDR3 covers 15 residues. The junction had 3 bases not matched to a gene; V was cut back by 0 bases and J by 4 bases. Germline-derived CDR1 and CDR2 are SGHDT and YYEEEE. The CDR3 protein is CASSLASGVADTQYF. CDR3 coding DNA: TGTGCCAGCAGCTTGGCTAGCGGGGTCGCAGATACGCAGTATTTT.

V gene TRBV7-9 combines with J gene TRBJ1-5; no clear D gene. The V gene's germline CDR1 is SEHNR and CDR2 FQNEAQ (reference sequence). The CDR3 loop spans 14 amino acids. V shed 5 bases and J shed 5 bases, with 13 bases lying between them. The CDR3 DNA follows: TGTGCCAGCAGCCGTGGATACAGTGATCAGCCCCAGCATTTT. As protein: CASSRGYSDQPQHF.

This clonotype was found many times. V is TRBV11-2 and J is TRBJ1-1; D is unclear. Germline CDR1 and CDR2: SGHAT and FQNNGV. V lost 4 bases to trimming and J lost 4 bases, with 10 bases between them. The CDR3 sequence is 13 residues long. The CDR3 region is CASSSSDGTEAFF. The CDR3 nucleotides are TGTGCCAGCAGCTCCTCGGACGGCACTGAAGCTTTCTTT.

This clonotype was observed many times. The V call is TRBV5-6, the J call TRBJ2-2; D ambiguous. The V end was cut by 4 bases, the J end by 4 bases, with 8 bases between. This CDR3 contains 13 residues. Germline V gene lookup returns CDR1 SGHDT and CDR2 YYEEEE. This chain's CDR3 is CASSRSSTGELFF. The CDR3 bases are TGTGCCAGCAGCCGGTCCTCCACCGGGGAGCTGTTTTTT.

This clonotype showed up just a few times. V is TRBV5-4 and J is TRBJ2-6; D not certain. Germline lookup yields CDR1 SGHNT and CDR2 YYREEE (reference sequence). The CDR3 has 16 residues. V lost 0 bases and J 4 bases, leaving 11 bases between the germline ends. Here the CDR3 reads CASSLGIGTGANVLTF. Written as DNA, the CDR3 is TGTGCCAGCAGCTTGGGGATCGGTACGGGGGCCAACGTCCTGACTTTC. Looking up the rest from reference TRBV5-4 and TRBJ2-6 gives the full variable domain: ETGVTQSPTHLIKTRGQQVTLRCSSQSGHNTVSWYQQALGQGPQFIFQYYREEENGRGNFPPRFSGLQFPNYSSELNVNALELDDSALYLCASSLGIGTGANVLTFGAGSRLTVL.

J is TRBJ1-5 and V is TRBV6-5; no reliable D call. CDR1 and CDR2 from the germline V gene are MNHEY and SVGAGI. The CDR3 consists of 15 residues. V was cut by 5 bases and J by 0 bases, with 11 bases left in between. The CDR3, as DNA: TGTGCCAGCAGTCGCGATCCTTATAGCAATCAGCCCCAGCATTTT. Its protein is CASSRDPYSNQPQHF.

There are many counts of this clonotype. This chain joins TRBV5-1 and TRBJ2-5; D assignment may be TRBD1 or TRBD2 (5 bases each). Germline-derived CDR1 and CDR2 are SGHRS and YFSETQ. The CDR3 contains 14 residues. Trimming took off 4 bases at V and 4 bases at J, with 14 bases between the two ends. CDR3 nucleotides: TGCGCCAGCAGCCCCATACGGGGCGTAGAGACCCAGTACTTC. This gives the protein CASSPIRGVETQYF.

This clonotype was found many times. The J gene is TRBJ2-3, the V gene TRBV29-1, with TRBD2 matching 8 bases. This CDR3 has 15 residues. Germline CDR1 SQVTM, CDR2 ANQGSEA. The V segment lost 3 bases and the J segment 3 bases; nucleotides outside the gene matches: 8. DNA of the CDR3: TGCAGCGTTGATCCCCCGCGGGGGGCGACAGATACGCAGTATTTT. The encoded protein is CSVDPPRGATDTQYF.

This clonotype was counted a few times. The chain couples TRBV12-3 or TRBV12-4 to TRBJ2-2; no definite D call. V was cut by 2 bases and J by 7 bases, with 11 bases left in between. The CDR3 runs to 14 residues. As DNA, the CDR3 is TGTGCCAGCAGTTTATCCCAAATAGACGGGGAGCTGTTTTTT. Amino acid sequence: CASSLSQIDGELFF.

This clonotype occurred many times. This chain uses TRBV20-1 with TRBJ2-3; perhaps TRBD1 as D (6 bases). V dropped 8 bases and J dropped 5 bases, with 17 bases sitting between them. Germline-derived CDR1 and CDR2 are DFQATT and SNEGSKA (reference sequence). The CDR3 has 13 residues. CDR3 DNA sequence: TGCAGTCCCCAGGGGCGCGCGATAGATACGCAGTATTTT. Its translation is CSPQGRAIDTQYF.

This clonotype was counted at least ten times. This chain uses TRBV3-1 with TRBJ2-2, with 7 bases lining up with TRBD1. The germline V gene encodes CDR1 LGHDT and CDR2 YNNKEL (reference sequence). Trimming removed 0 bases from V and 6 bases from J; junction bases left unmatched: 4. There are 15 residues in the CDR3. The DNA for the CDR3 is TGTGCCAGCAGCCAAGATTTCACAGGGGCCGGGGAGCTGTTTTTT. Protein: CASSQDFTGAGELFF.

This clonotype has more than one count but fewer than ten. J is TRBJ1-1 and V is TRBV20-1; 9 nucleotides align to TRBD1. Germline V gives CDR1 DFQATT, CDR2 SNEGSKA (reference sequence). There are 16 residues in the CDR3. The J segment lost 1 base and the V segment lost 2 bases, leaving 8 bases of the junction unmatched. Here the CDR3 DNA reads TGCAGTGCTAGATCCTCCTGGGACAGGGCGAACACTGAAGCTTTCTTT. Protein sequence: CSARSSWDRANTEAFF.

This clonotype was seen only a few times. The CDR3 bases are TGTGCCAGCAGCTTTGGGACCACCAATTCACCCCTCCACTTT. Translation gives CASSFGTTNSPLHF. The chain has TRBV13 and TRBJ1-6; TRBD1 is a possible D gene (5 bases). Per germline, CDR1 PRHDT and CDR2 FYEKMQ (reference sequence). The length of the CDR3 is 14 residues. V was clipped by 3 bases and J by 7 bases, with 10 bases between them.

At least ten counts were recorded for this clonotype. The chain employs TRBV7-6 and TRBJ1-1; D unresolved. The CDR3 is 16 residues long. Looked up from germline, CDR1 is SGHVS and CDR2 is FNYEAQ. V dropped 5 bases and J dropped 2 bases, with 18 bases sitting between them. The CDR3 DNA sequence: TGTGCCAGCAGCAACCCCAGCCAAGGGAAAAACACTGAAGCTTTCTTT. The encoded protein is CASSNPSQGKNTEAFF.

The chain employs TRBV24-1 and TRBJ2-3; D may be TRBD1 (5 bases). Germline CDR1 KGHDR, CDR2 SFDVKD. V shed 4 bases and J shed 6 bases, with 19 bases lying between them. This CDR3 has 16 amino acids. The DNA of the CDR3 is TGTGCCACCAGTGACGCAGGGCCGTCGAAACCGGATACGCAGTATTTT. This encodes CATSDAGPSKPDTQYF.

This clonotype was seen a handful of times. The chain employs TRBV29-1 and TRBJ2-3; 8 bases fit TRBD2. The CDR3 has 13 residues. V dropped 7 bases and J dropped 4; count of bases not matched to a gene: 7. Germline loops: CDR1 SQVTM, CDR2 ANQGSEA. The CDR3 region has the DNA TGCAGCGCCATCCGGGGGGGCCCAGATACGCAGTATTTT. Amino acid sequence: CSAIRGGPDTQYF.

The CDR3: CASSAGDSSTNEKLFF. CDR3 sequence (DNA): TGTGCCAGCAGCGCGGGGGACAGCTCAACTAATGAAAAACTGTTTTTT. The chain uses TRBV9 and TRBJ1-4; 7 positions match TRBD1. V shed 3 bases, J shed 0 bases, and the junction held 5 bases outside the gene matches. This CDR3 has 16 amino acids. Germline CDR1 SGDLS, CDR2 YYNGEE.

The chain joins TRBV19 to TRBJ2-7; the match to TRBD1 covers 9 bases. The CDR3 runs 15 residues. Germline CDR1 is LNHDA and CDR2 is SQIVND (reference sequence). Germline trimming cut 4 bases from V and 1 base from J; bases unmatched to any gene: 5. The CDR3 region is CASSRSGTGSYEQYF. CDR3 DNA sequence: TGTGCCAGTAGTAGATCCGGGACAGGGTCCTACGAGCAGTACTTC.

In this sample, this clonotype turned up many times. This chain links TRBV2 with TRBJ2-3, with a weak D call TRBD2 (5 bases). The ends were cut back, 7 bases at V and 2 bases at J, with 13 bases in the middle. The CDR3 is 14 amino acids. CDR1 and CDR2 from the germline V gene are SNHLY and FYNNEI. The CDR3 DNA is TGTGCCAGCATGAGGGCATGGGCCACAGATACGCAGTATTTT. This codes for CASMRAWATDTQYF.

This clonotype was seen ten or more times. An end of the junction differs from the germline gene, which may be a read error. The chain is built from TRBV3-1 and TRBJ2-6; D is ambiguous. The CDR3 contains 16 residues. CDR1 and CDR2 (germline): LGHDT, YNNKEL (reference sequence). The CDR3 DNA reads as TGTGTCAGCAGCCAAGACTGGGACTCTGGGGCCAACGTCCTGACTTTC. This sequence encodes CVSSQDWDSGANVLTF.